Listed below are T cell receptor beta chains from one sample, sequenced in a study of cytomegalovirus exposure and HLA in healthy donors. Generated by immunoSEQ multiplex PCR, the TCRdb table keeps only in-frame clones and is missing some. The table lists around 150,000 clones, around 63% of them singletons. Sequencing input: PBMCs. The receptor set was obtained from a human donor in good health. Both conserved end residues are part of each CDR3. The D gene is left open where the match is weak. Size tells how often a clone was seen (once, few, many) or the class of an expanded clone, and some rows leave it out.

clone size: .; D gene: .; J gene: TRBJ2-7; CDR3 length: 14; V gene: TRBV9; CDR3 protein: CASSPRKRAYEQYF; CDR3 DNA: TGTGCCAGCAGCCCCCGTAAGAGGGCCTACGAGCAGTACTTC
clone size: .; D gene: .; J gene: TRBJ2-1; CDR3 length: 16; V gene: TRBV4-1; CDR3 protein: CASSQPGQTSYNEQFF; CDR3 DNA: TGCGCCAGCAGCCAACCTGGGCAGACCTCCTACAATGAGCAGTTCTTC
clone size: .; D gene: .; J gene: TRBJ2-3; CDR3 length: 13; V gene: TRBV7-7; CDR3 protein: CASSLGATDTQYF; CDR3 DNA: TGTGCCAGCAGCTTAGGCGCCACAGATACGCAGTATTTT
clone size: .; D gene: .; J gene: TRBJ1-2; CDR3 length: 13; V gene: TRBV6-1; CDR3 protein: CASRRGLDDGYTF; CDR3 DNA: TGTGCCAGTCGTCGGGGTCTTGATGATGGCTACACCTTC
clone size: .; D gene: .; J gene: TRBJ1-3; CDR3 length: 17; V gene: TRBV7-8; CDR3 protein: CASSLALWDSGRNTIYF; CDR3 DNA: TGTGCCAGCAGCTTAGCGCTCTGGGACTCGGGACGAAACACCATATATTTT
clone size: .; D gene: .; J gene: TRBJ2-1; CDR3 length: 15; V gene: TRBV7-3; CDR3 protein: CASSLEVSSYNEQFF; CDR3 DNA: TGTGCCAGCAGCTTAGAGGTTTCCTCCTACAATGAGCAGTTCTTC
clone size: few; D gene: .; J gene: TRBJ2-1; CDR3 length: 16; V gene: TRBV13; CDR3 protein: CASSHNSGSYYNEQFF; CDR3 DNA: TGTGCCAGCAGCCATAATAGCGGCTCCTACTACAATGAGCAGTTCTTC
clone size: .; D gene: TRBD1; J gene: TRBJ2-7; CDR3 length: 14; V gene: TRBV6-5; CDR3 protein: CASSPGQGVYEQYF; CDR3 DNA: TGTGCCAGCAGTCCGGGACAGGGGGTCTACGAGCAGTACTTC
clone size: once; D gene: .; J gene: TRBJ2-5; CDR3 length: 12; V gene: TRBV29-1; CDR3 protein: CSVAFREETQYF; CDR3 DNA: TGCAGCGTTGCTTTCAGGGAAGAGACCCAGTACTTC
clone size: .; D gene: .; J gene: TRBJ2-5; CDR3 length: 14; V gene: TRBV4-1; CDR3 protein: CASSQVSSQETQYF; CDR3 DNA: TGCGCCAGCAGCCAAGTTTCCAGTCAAGAGACCCAGTACTTC
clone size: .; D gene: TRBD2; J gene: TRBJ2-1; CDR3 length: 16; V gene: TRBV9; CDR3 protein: CASSVDNGRSISEQFF; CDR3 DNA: TGTGCCAGCAGCGTAGACAACGGGAGGTCCATCTCCGAGCAGTTCTTC
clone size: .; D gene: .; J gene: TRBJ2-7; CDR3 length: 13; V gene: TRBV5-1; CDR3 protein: CASSFTVSYEQYF; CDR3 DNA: TGCGCCAGCAGCTTTACAGTCTCCTACGAGCAGTACTTC
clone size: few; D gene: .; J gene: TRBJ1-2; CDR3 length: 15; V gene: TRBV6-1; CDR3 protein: CASSETGTPYGGYTF; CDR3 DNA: TGTGCCAGCAGTGAAACCGGGACACCTTACGGTGGCTACACCTTC
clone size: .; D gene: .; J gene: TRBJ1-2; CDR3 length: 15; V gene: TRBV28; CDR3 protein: CASNGGRRENYGYTF; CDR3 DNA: TGTGCCAGCAACGGGGGGCGGAGGGAGAACTATGGCTACACCTTC
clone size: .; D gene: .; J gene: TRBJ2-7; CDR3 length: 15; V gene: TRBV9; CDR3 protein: CASSVETASSYEQYF; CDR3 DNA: TGTGCCAGCAGCGTAGAGACGGCTAGCTCCTACGAGCAGTACTTC
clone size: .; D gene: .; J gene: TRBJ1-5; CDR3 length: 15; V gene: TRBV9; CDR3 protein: CASSVDGQWHQPQHF; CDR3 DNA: TGTGCCAGCAGCGTGGACGGACAATGGCATCAGCCCCAGCATTTT
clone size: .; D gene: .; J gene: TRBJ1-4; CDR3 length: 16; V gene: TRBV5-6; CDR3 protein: CASSWGPKLTNEKLFF; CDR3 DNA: TGTGCCAGCAGCTGGGGGCCGAAACTCACTAATGAAAAACTGTTTTTT
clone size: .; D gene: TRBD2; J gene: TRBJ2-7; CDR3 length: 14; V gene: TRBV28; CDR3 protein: CASRKREGLGEQYF; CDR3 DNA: TGTGCCAGCAGGAAGCGGGAGGGTCTAGGGGAGCAGTACTTC
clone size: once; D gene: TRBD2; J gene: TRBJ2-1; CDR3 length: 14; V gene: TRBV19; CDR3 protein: CARESGREGNEQFF; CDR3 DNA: TGTGCCAGAGAGAGCGGGAGAGAAGGGAATGAGCAGTTCTTC
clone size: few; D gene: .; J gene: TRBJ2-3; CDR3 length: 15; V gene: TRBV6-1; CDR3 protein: CASNVLSGSTDTQYF; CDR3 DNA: TGTGCCAGCAACGTCCTGAGCGGGAGCACAGATACGCAGTATTTT
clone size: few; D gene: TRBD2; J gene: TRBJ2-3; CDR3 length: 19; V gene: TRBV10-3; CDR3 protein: CAISDDPGLAGGDTDTQYF; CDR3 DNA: TGTGCCATCAGTGACGACCCGGGACTAGCGGGAGGTGACACAGATACGCAGTATTTT
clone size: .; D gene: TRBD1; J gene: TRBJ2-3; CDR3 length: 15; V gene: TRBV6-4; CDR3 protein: CASSNQGVRTDTQYF; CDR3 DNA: TGTGCCAGCAGCAACCAGGGGGTTCGCACAGATACGCAGTATTTT
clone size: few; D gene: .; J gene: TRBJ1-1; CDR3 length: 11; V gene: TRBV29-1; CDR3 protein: CSAFRRGEAFF; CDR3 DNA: TGCAGCGCTTTCAGGCGGGGTGAAGCTTTCTTT
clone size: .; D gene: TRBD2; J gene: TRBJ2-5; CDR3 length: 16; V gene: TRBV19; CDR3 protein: CASNSGLAGVSETQYF; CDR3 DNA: TGTGCCAGTAATTCGGGACTAGCGGGAGTATCAGAGACCCAGTACTTC
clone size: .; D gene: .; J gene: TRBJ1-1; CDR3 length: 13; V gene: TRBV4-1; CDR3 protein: CASSQHLNTEAFF; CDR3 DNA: TGCGCCAGCAGCCAACATCTGAACACTGAAGCTTTCTTT
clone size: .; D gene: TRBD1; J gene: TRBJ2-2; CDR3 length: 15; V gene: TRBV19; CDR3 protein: CASKDRGANTGELFF; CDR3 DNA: TGTGCCAGTAAAGACAGGGGGGCGAACACCGGGGAGCTGTTTTTT
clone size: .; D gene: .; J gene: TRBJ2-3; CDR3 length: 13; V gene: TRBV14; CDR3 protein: CASSQLLTDTQYF; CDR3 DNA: TGTGCCAGCAGCCAACTCCTCACAGATACGCAGTATTTT
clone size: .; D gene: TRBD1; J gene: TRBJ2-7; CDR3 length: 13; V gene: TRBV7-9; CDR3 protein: CASGQTGGYEQYF; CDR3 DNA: TGTGCCAGCGGACAGACAGGGGGATACGAGCAGTACTTC
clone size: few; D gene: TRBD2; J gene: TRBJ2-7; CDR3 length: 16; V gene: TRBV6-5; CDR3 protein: CASSYSFRGVGYEQYF; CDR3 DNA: TGTGCCAGCAGTTACTCGTTTCGGGGGGTCGGCTACGAGCAGTACTTC
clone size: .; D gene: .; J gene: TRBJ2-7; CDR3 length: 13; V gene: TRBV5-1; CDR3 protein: CASSLRGSYEQYF; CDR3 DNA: TGCGCCAGCAGCTTGCGGGGCTCCTACGAGCAGTACTTC
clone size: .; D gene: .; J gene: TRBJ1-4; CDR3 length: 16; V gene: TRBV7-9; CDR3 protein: CASSLALGAANEKLFF; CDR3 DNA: TGTGCCAGCAGCTTAGCGTTAGGGGCGGCTAATGAAAAACTGTTTTTT
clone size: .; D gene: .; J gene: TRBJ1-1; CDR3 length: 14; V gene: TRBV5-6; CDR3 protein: CASSLVGPSRGAFF; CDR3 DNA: TGTGCCAGCAGCTTGGTTGGCCCCTCCCGCGGAGCTTTCTTT